These 20 T cell receptor beta chains share one sample of origin, sequenced in a study of T cell changes during pregnancy in multiple sclerosis. Repertoires were generated with immunoSEQ multiplex PCR, while TCRdb's copy carries only in-frame clones and drops some. The sample holds about 61,000 clones, about 93% seen once. The source was CD8+ T cells from peripheral blood mononuclear cells, collected in the third trimester of pregnancy. The receptors shown here come from a female donor with multiple sclerosis, enrolled in a pregnancy study.

The chain couples TRBV19 to TRBJ1-2; TRBD1 is a possible D gene (6 bases). Germline CDR1 LNHDA, CDR2 SQIVND (reference sequence). Trimming took off 5 bases at V and 6 bases at J, with 13 bases between the two ends. This CDR3 region has 13 residues. The DNA of the CDR3 is TGTGCCAGTAGTTGGGACACTGGGGATGGCTACACCTTC. Translated: CASSWDTGDGYTF.

J is TRBJ1-2 and V is TRBV29-1; D is possibly TRBD1 (5 bases). This CDR3 spans 12 amino acids. CDR1 SQVTM and CDR2 ANQGSEA come from the germline V gene. The germline V and J ends were trimmed by 8 bases and 4 bases, with 14 bases remaining between them. CDR3 loop: CSLRDGIYGYTF. In nucleotides, the CDR3 is TGCAGCTTGCGGGACGGAATCTATGGCTACACCTTC.

The chain is built from TRBV4-1 and TRBJ2-5, with 7 bases aligning to TRBD2. The CDR3 has 15 residues. After removal of 0 bases from V and 9 bases from J, the junction contained 10 bases not matched to a gene. Germline assignment: CDR1 MGHRA and CDR2 YSYEKL. The chain's CDR3 is CASSQDQNGGLAQYF. The CDR3 bases are TGCGCCAGCAGCCAAGATCAAAACGGGGGGTTGGCCCAGTACTTC.

This chain uses TRBV7-9 with TRBJ2-7; possible D gene TRBD2, 5 bases. CDR3 size: 16 residues. Germline values: CDR1 SEHNR, CDR2 FQNEAQ (reference sequence). V was pared by 3 bases and J by 5 bases, with 20 bases between. CDR3 sequence (DNA): TGTGCCAGCAGCTTCTTTACCGGGCTGACTACCCACGAGCAGTACTTC. Protein sequence: CASSFFTGLTTHEQYF. The variable domain in full, completed from reference TRBV7-9 and TRBJ2-7, reads DTGVSQNPRHKITKRGQNVTFRCDPISEHNRLYWYRQTLGQGPEFLTYFQNEAQLEKSRLLSDRFSAERPKGSFSTLEIQRTEQGDSAMYLCASSFFTGLTTHEQYFGPGTRLTVT.

The gene calls are TRBV30 and TRBJ1-2; 10 bases agree with TRBD1. The CDR3 is 14 amino acids. J gave up 6 bases and V 3 bases, and 7 bases lay outside the gene matches. The germline V gene encodes CDR1 GTSNPN and CDR2 SVGIG (reference sequence). The CDR3 sequence: CAWRASGTGDGYTF. The CDR3 DNA reads TGTGCCTGGAGGGCCTCGGGGACAGGGGATGGCTACACCTTC. Drawing the rest from reference TRBV30 and TRBJ1-2, the complete variable domain is SQTIHQWPATLVQPVGSPLSLECTVEGTSNPNLYWYRQAAGRGLQLLFYSVGIGQISSEVPQNLSASRPQDRQFILSSKKLLLSDSGFYLCAWRASGTGDGYTFGSGTRLTVV.

This rearrangement joins TRBV7-9 to TRBJ2-5; TRBD2 aligns across 9 bases. The trim removed 5 bases at V and 2 bases at J, leaving 12 bases unmatched. Germline V CDR1 and CDR2: SEHNR, FQNEAQ (reference sequence). The CDR3 extends over 17 amino acids. CDR3 coding DNA: TGTGCCAGCAGCCCCACACAGGAGCTAGCGGGACAAGAGACCCAGTACTTC. It yields the protein CASSPTQELAGQETQYF.

The rearrangement uses TRBV11-2 and TRBJ2-3, with D hard to call. Trimming left V 3 bases short and J 6 bases short, with 7 bases between. CDR1 is SGHAT, CDR2 FQNNGV, per germline. The CDR3 covers 12 residues. This CDR3 is CASSFTEDTQYF. The CDR3 DNA reads TGTGCCAGCAGCTTTACGGAGGATACGCAGTATTTT.

This clone was found once. The J gene is TRBJ2-4, the V gene TRBV5-4; D call uncertain. Germline loops: CDR1 SGHNT, CDR2 YYREEE (reference sequence). V lost 0 bases and J 16 bases, leaving 17 bases between the germline ends. CDR3 length: 13 residues. CDR3 nucleotides: TGTGCCAGCAGCTTGGACGGGTCAGATGCTCTCTACTTC. Its translation: CASSLDGSDALYF.

In its sample, this clone was seen once. The rearrangement links TRBV13 to TRBJ1-4; D is ambiguous. The CDR3 consists of 13 residues. The germline V gene has CDR1 PRHDT and CDR2 FYEKMQ (reference sequence). Deletions cut 5 bases from V and 8 bases from J, with 12 bases between. The CDR3 sequence: CASSPTVTEKLFF. CDR3 nucleotides: TGTGCCAGCAGCCCTACAGTTACCGAAAAACTGTTTTTT. Using reference TRBV13 and TRBJ1-4 for the parts outside the CDR3, the full variable domain is AAGVIQSPRHLIKEKRETATLKCYPIPRHDTVYWYQQGPGQDPQFLISFYEKMQSDKGSIPDRFSAQQFSDYHSELNMSSLELGDSALYFCASSPTVTEKLFFGSGTQLSVL.

The J gene is TRBJ1-2, the V gene TRBV28; the D is unclear. Germline loops: CDR1 MDHEN, CDR2 SYDVKM. V was cut by 6 bases and J by 8 bases, with 7 bases left in between. The CDR3 covers 10 residues. CDR3 nucleotide sequence: TGTGCCAGCAGAGCCAGGGGCTACACCTTC. Its translation is CASRARGYTF.

J is TRBJ1-2 and V is TRBV4-1, with a possible D match to TRBD1 (5 bases). CDR3 length: 12 residues. Looked up from germline, CDR1 is MGHRA and CDR2 is YSYEKL. Trimming removed 1 base at V and 7 bases at J, with 7 bases between. The CDR3, as DNA: TGCGCCAGCAGCCAAGGGGGCAGTGGCTACACCTTC. Translated, it gives CASSQGGSGYTF.

This clone was observed a single time. This chain uses TRBV27 with TRBJ2-7; 13 nucleotides align to TRBD2. The germline V gene has CDR1 MNHEY and CDR2 SMNVEV (reference sequence). Trimming cost V 5 bases and J 2 bases; bases outside gene matches: 12. The CDR3 extends over 18 amino acids. The CDR3 DNA reads TGTGCCAGCAGTCCCACCCGGACTAGCGGGAGCCCTACCTACGAGCAGTACTTC. Translation gives CASSPTRTSGSPTYEQYF.

V usage is TRBV9 and J usage is TRBJ1-2, with D possibly TRBD1 on 5 matching bases. The CDR3 is 14 amino acids. Trimming cost V 2 bases and J 3 bases, with 11 bases left between them. Germline CDR1 and CDR2: SGDLS and YYNGEE. CDR3 protein: CASSVWGEDYGYTF. DNA of the CDR3: TGTGCCAGCAGCGTCTGGGGGGAGGACTATGGCTACACCTTC. The full variable domain, rest sourced from reference TRBV9 and TRBJ1-2, is DSGVTQTPKHLITATGQRVTLRCSPRSGDLSVYWYQQSLDQGLQFLIQYYNGEERAKGNILERFSAQQFPDLHSELNLSSLELGDSALYFCASSVWGEDYGYTFGSGTRLTVV.

The CDR3 here is CAISRTGLNYEQYF. CDR3 bases: TGTGCCATCAGTCGCACGGGACTGAACTACGAGCAGTACTTC. The rearrangement links TRBV10-3 to TRBJ2-7; D perhaps matches TRBD2 (6 bases). Germline lookup yields CDR1 ENHRY and CDR2 SYGVKD. CDR3 length: 14 amino acids. The V and J ends lost 5 bases and 3 bases respectively, with 14 bases between them.

The CDR3 is CASRTTGGLETQYF. CDR3 sequence (DNA): TGTGCCAGCAGAACAACAGGGGGCTTGGAGACCCAGTACTTC. J is TRBJ2-5 and V is TRBV7-9, with 9 bases matching TRBD1. Germline CDR1 reads SEHNR; CDR2 reads FQNEAQ (reference sequence). J lost 5 bases, V lost 6 bases, and 7 bases had no gene match. The CDR3 has 14 amino acids.

The V gene is TRBV14, the J gene TRBJ1-1; unclear D gene. The germline CDR1 and CDR2 sequences are SGHDN and FVKESK. The V gene lost 2 bases and the J gene lost 2 bases, with 6 bases spanning the gap. The CDR3 runs to 13 residues. The CDR3 spells CASSQIFNTEAFF. The CDR3 DNA follows: TGTGCCAGCAGCCAAATCTTTAACACTGAAGCTTTCTTT.

This clone appeared a single time. The J gene is TRBJ2-1, the V gene TRBV19; D is perhaps TRBD2 (7 bases). The CDR3 totals 14 residues. Trimming left V 2 bases short and J 8 bases short, with 13 bases between. Looked up from germline, CDR1 is LNHDA and CDR2 is SQIVND (reference sequence). The CDR3 DNA is TGTGCCAGTAGTATACTAGCGGAGGGGGATGAGCAGTTCTTC. This gives the protein CASSILAEGDEQFF.

The J gene is TRBJ2-7, the V gene TRBV6-1, with D hard to call. CDR3 size: 14 residues. Germline lookup yields CDR1 MNHNS and CDR2 SASEGT. Between the trimmed V and J ends, which lost 4 bases and 0 bases, there was a span of 10 bases. CDR3: CASSVGALSYEQYF. CDR3 DNA: TGTGCCAGCAGTGTGGGCGCACTCTCCTACGAGCAGTACTTC.

In this sample, this clone turned up once. The chain employs TRBV11-2 and TRBJ2-7; TRBD2 agrees at 7 bases. V was clipped by 0 bases and J by 2 bases; unmatched bases: 4. CDR1 is SGHAT and CDR2 is FQNNGV in the germline V gene. CDR3 length: 15 amino acids. CDR3 nucleotide sequence: TGTGCCAGCAGCTTAGAGCCCGGGACTACCTACGAGCAGTACTTC. Encoded protein: CASSLEPGTTYEQYF.

This chain connects TRBV7-2 to TRBJ2-7; 12 bases match TRBD2. V was clipped by 2 bases and J by 9 bases; unmatched bases: 8. The CDR3 spans 15 residues. Per the germline V gene, CDR1 is SGHTA and CDR2 is FQGNSA. CDR3 sequence reads: CASSLLTSGSAWQYF. CDR3 sequence (DNA): TGTGCCAGCAGCTTATTGACTAGCGGGAGTGCGTGGCAGTACTTC.